The clone carrying this TCR beta chain was recorded at least ten times. No antigen is known for it. This record comes from a study of T cells in Graves' hyperthyroidism and ophthalmopathy. Broader study findings: Most clonotypes expanded in thyroid above 0.001 were likewise present in blood. Ophthalmopathy could be told apart from stable hyperthyroidism with a 13 V-J model.

The germline gives CDR1 SGHDT, CDR2 YYEEEE. The CDR3 is made up of 13 amino acids. V lost 4 bases and J lost 6, with 12 bases in between. Amplification of TCR beta CDR3 regions was performed using RNA transcripts as template. TCR CDR3 regions were first amplified by RT-PCR with HTBI primers. TCRdb passed the multiplex PCR reads through MiXCR, listing each CDR3 protein once. There are 50,000 to 55,000 distinct CDR3 sequences in the sample; less than 60% occur only once, and about 9.8% lies in the top ten. The cohort's ophthalmopathy patients, a group with duration under 3 months, had a Clinical Activity Score of at least 3 and a NOSPECS grade of at least 4.

Sequencing was performed on blood. The sequence derives from a woman aged 45-65 years with Graves' ophthalmopathy. The rearrangement links TRBV5-6 to TRBJ2-3, with unresolved D. CDR3 sequence reads: CASSGRWHDTQYF. For the CDR3, the DNA is TGTGCCAGCAGCGGGCGGTGGCACGATACGCAGTATTTT.